This is a list of T cell receptor beta chains from one sample in a study of T cells in narcolepsy. Sequencing used immunoSEQ multiplex PCR; TCRdb keeps in-frame clones, though not all of them. There are fewer than 40,000 clones in the sample; approximately 84% occur only once, and over 1% lies in the top ten. Sequencing input: CD45RA- memory CD4+ T cells from PBMCs. All receptors come from a human donor with narcolepsy. CDR3s include the opening cysteine and the closing phenylalanine or tryptophan. A D gene is named only where the DNA matches it firmly. A clone size is listed for some rows: how often the clone was seen (once, few, many), or a class if it is expanded.

j_call | v_call | d_call | clone_size | cdr3_nt | cdr3_aa
TRBJ1-2 | TRBV7-9 | - | - | TGTGCCAGCAGCTTAGAACAGTCTTCGGGCTACACCTTC | CASSLEQSSGYTF
TRBJ1-2 | TRBV5-4 | - | - | TGTGCCAGCAGCTTGGATGGGGGGACTTATGGCTACACCTTC | CASSLDGGTYGYTF
TRBJ2-3 | TRBV19 | - | - | TGTGCCAGTAGTATCGTGAAGTTCACAGATACGCAGTATTTT | CASSIVKFTDTQYF
TRBJ1-3 | TRBV18 | - | once | TGTGCCAGCTCACCAAGGCTCGGGGGCGCGGGGCGCGACACCATATATTTT | CASSPRLGGAGRDTIYF
TRBJ2-3 | TRBV7-2 | TRBD2 | - | TGTGCCAGCAGCTTAGCGGGACTAGCGGGGGGGCTGAGGCAGTATTTT | CASSLAGLAGGLRQYF
TRBJ2-1 | TRBV11-2 | TRBD2 | once | TGTGCCAGCAGCTCCGGACTAGCGGGCTCCTACAATGAGCAGTTCTTC | CASSSGLAGSYNEQFF
TRBJ2-5 | TRBV4-3 | - | - | TGCGCCAGCAGCCCAGACGTTGGCGGGGAGACCCAGTACTTC | CASSPDVGGETQYF
TRBJ1-2 | TRBV25-1 | TRBD1 | few | TGTGCCAGCAGTTATGGGACAGGGGGCAATGGCTACACCTTC | CASSYGTGGNGYTF
TRBJ1-6 | TRBV28 | TRBD1 | few | TGTGCCAGCAGCCCCGGACAGGGAAGATCACCCCTCCACTTT | CASSPGQGRSPLHF
TRBJ1-5 | TRBV4-2 | - | - | TGTGCCAGCAGCCAAGATAGGGGTCAGCCCCAGCATTTT | CASSQDRGQPQHF
TRBJ2-1 | TRBV6-4 | TRBD2 | - | TGTGCCAGCAGTGATCGGACTAGCGGGGGCTTGGGTGAGCAGTTCTTC | CASSDRTSGGLGEQFF
TRBJ1-1 | TRBV11-1 | - | once | TGTGCCAGCAGCCCCGTCAGGGAGGCCACTGAAGCTTTCTTT | CASSPVREATEAFF
TRBJ1-5 | TRBV7-7 | - | - | TGTGCTAGCAGCCTGGGGACAAATCAGCCCCAGCATTTT | CASSLGTNQPQHF
TRBJ1-4 | TRBV30 | - | once | TGTGCCTGGAATAGGGATGGTGAAAAACTGTTTTTT | CAWNRDGEKLFF
TRBJ1-6 | TRBV7-3 | - | - | TGTGCCAGCAGCGTTCAGGGCGACTCACCCCTCCACTTT | CASSVQGDSPLHF
TRBJ2-1 | TRBV18 | TRBD2 | - | TGTGCCAGCTCACCGGGCGGGGGGGCTCATGAGCAGTTCTTC | CASSPGGGAHEQFF
TRBJ1-1 | TRBV5-6 | - | - | TGTGCCAGCAGCCTACCGAACACTGAAGCTTTCTTT | CASSLPNTEAFF
TRBJ1-5 | TRBV5-4 | - | - | TGTGCCAGCAGCCTGTACGGTCAGCCCCAGCATTTT | CASSLYGQPQHF
TRBJ2-5 | TRBV9 | - | - | TGTGCCAGCAGCGACAGAGGGGGGTACCAAGAGACCCAGTACTTC | CASSDRGGYQETQYF
TRBJ1-2 | TRBV7-3 | - | few | TGTGCCAGCAGCTTAGGAGGTGGCTATGGCTACACCTTC | CASSLGGGYGYTF
TRBJ1-2 | TRBV9 | TRBD1 | few | TGTGCCAGCAGCGCCCGGGACAGGAACCCCTATGGCTACACCTTC | CASSARDRNPYGYTF
TRBJ2-1 | TRBV10-3 | - | - | TGTGCCATCAGTGAGTCGGGATTGGGTGTAGGTAATGAGCAGTTCTTC | CAISESGLGVGNEQFF
TRBJ2-5 | TRBV7-2 | TRBD2 | - | TGTGCCAGCAGCTTACTATTAGCGGGGGTGGGACAGACCCAGTACTTC | CASSLLLAGVGQTQYF
TRBJ1-5 | TRBV2 | TRBD1 | - | TGTGCCAGCAGTGAATCAGAGACAGGGGGTCAGCCCCAGCATTTT | CASSESETGGQPQHF
TRBJ1-6 | TRBV7-2 | - | - | TGTGCCAGCAGCCCGAACAGTAATTCACCCCTCCACTTT | CASSPNSNSPLHF
TRBJ1-6 | TRBV5-1 | - | - | TGCGCCAGCTCCCCGGGAGGGAGGGAGTCACCCCTCCACTTT | CASSPGGRESPLHF
TRBJ2-5 | TRBV5-6 | - | - | TGTGCCAGCAGCTCAGGGGACGAACTCGGGGAGACCCAGTACTTC | CASSSGDELGETQYF
TRBJ2-1 | TRBV18 | TRBD1 | - | TGTGCCAGCTCACAAGGACAGGGGGACAATGAGCAGTTCTTC | CASSQGQGDNEQFF
TRBJ2-2 | TRBV5-1 | TRBD1 | - | TGCGCCAGCAGCCCGACAGGGGGAAACACCGGGGAGCTGTTTTTT | CASSPTGGNTGELFF
TRBJ2-6 | TRBV4-3 | TRBD2 | few | TGCGCCAGCAGCCGGACTAGCGGCTCTGGGGCCAACGTCCTGACTTTC | CASSRTSGSGANVLTF
TRBJ1-4 | TRBV5-1 | - | - | TGCGCCAGCAGCCAGGCGGGACTCAATGAAAAACTGTTTTTT | CASSQAGLNEKLFF
TRBJ1-6 | TRBV5-1 | - | - | TGCGCCAGCAGCCCTGGAGGGGAAAATTCACCCCTCCACTTT | CASSPGGENSPLHF
TRBJ1-1 | TRBV10-2 | - | - | TGCGCCAGCAGTGCGACGGTGAACACTGAAGCTTTCTTT | CASSATVNTEAFF
TRBJ1-2 | TRBV19 | - | - | TGTGCCAGTAGTATAGAGGCCGTAGGACACTATGGCTACACCTTC | CASSIEAVGHYGYTF
TRBJ2-3 | TRBV19 | - | - | TGTGCCAGTAGTATAGGCAGCAGTACAGATACGCAGTATTTT | CASSIGSSTDTQYF
TRBJ2-1 | TRBV11-2 | TRBD2 | - | TGTGCCAGCAGCGTAGCGGGGGGGACCTACAATGAGCAGTTCTTC | CASSVAGGTYNEQFF
TRBJ2-4 | TRBV6-6 | - | once | TGTGCCAGCAGTCCCATCCCAAGCCTAGCCAAAAACATTCAGTACTTC | CASSPIPSLAKNIQYF
TRBJ2-2 | TRBV19 | - | - | TGTGCCAGTAGTCCAACCGCGCGGGGAACCGGGGAGCTGTTTTTT | CASSPTARGTGELFF
TRBJ2-3 | TRBV6-1 | TRBD2 | - | TGTGCCAGCAGTGAAGCGTCTAGCGGGGGGGTAACAGATACGCAGTATTTT | CASSEASSGGVTDTQYF
TRBJ1-6 | TRBV6-5 | TRBD1 | - | TGTGCCAGCAGCGACAGGGACGGGCCTACACCCCTCCACTTT | CASSDRDGPTPLHF
TRBJ2-5 | TRBV12-5 | - | - | TGTGCTAGTGCCCTTGATGGGGGGCAAGAGACCCAGTACTTC | CASALDGGQETQYF
TRBJ1-5 | TRBV2 | TRBD1 | - | TGTGCCAGCAGTGAAATTGGGACAGGCCATAATCAGCCCCAGCATTTT | CASSEIGTGHNQPQHF
TRBJ1-5 | TRBV7-5 | - | - | TGTGCCAGAAGCGGAGGGGGCAGGGAACAGGGCAATCAGCCCCAGCATTTT | CARSGGGREQGNQPQHF
TRBJ1-2 | TRBV30 | - | once | TGTGCCTGGAGGGGAGGAATTGGACAGACTAACTATGGCTACACCTTC | CAWRGGIGQTNYGYTF